The clone carrying this T cell receptor beta chain was observed a handful of times. Antigen specificity is unknown. Germline V lookup: CDR1 MNHNY, CDR2 SVGAGI (reference sequence). The V gene lost 5 bases and the J gene lost 8 bases, with 21 bases spanning the gap. CDR3 length: 16 amino acids. This specimen belongs to a study of identical twins' blood T cells. Study overall: Roughly twelve libraries, six alpha and six beta, gave some 52 million reads.

Study outcomes and limitations: Twins shared more top CDR3 clonotypes than unrelated donors did.

TCRdb redid the calling of the 5' RACE reads with MiXCR, one entry per CDR3 protein. This table holds around 380,000 distinct CDR3 sequences, under 30% found once. This chain connects TRBV6-6 to TRBJ1-4; tentatively, D is TRBD1 (5 bases). The TCR sequence derives from a woman aged 18-49 years in good health. Source material: PBMCs. Here the CDR3 DNA reads TGTGCCAGCAGTGGACACTTCAGGGAGGGCCGGGAAAAACTGTTTTTT. Amino acid sequence: CASSGHFREGREKLFF.